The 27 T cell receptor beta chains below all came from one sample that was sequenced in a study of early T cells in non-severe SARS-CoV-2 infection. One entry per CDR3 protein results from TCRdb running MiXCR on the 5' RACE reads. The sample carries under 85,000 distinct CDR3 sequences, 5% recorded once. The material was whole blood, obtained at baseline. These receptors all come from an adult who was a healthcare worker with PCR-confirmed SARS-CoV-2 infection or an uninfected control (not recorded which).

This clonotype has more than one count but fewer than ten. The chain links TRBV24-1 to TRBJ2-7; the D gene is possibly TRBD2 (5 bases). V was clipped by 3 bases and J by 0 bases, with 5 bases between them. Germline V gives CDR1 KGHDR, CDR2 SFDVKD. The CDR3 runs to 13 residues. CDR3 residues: CATSDTSSYEQYF. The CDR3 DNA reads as TGTGCCACCAGTGATACTAGCTCCTACGAGCAGTACTTC.

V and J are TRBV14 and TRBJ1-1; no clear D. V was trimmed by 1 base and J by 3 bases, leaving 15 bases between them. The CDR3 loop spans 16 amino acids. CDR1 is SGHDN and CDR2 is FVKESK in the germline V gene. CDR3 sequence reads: CASSQGVGGLYTEAFF. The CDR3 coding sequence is TGTGCCAGCAGCCAAGGAGTGGGAGGGTTGTACACTGAAGCTTTCTTT.

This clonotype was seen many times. CDR3 DNA: TGTGCCAGCAGTTGGAGTCGAAACTATGGCTACACCTTC. This encodes CASSWSRNYGYTF. V and J are TRBV27 and TRBJ1-2; no reliable D call. Per the germline V gene, CDR1 is MNHEY and CDR2 is SMNVEV (reference sequence). There are 13 residues in the CDR3. Trimming removed 4 bases from V and 2 bases from J, with 8 bases in between.

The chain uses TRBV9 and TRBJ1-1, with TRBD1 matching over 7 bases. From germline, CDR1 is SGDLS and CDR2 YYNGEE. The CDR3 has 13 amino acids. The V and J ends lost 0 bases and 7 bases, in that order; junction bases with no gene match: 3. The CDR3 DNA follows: TGTGCCAGCAGCGTAGCCCAGGGGGATGAAGCTTTCTTT. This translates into CASSVAQGDEAFF. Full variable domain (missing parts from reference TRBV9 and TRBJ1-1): DSGVTQTPKHLITATGQRVTLRCSPRSGDLSVYWYQQSLDQGLQFLIQYYNGEERAKGNILERFSAQQFPDLHSELNLSSLELGDSALYFCASSVAQGDEAFFGQGTRLTVV.

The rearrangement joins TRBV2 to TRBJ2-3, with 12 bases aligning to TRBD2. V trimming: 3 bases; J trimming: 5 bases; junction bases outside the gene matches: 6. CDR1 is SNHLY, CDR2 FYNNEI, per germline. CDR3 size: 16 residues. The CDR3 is CASSDLAGGPGDTQYF. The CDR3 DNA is TGTGCCAGCAGTGATCTAGCGGGAGGGCCGGGAGATACGCAGTATTTT.

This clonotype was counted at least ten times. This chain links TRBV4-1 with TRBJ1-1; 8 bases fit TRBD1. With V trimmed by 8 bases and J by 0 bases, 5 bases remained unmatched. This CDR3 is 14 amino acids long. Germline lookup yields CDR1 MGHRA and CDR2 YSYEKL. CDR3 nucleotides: TGCGCCAGCTCTCGGACAGGGTTGAACACTGAAGCTTTCTTT. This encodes CASSRTGLNTEAFF.

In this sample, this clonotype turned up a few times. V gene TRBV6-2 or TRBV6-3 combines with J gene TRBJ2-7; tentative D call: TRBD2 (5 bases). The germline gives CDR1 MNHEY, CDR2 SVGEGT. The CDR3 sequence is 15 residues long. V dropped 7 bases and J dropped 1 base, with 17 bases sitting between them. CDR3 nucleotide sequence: TGTGCCAGCACTCCCGCAGGTAGCGTGTCCTACGAGCAGTACTTC. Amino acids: CASTPAGSVSYEQYF.

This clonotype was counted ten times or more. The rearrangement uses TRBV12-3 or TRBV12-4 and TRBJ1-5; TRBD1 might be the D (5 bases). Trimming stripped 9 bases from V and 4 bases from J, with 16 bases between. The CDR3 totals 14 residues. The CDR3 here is CASCEGLGNQPQHF. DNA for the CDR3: TGTGCCAGTTGCGAGGGGCTCGGTAATCAGCCCCAGCATTTT.

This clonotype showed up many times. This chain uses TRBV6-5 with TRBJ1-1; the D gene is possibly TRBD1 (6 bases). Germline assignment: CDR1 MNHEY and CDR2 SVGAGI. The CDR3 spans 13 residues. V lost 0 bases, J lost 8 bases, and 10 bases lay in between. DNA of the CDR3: TGTGCCAGCAGTTACTCGACGGGGGCCGAAGCTTTCTTT. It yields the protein CASSYSTGAEAFF.

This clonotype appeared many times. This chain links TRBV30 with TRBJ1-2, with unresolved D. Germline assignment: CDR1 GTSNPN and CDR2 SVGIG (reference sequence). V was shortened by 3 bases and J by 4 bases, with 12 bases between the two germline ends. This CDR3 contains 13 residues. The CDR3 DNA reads TGTGCCTGGAGCGCTGGGGAGGGCTATGGCTACACCTTC. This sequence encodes CAWSAGEGYGYTF.

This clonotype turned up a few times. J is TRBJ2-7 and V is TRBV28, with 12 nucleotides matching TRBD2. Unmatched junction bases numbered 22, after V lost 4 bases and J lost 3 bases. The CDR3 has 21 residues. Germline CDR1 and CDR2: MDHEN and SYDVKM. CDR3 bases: TGTGCCAGCAGTTCCCTCGGGACTAGCGGGTCGCGTGATTTCGAAAGCTACGAGCAGTACTTC. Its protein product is CASSSLGTSGSRDFESYEQYF. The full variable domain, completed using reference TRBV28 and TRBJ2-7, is DVKVTQSSRYLVKRTGEKVFLECVQDMDHENMFWYRQDPGLGLRLIYFSYDVKMKEKGDIPEGYSVSREKKERFSLILESASTNQTSMYLCASSSLGTSGSRDFESYEQYFGPGTRLTVT.

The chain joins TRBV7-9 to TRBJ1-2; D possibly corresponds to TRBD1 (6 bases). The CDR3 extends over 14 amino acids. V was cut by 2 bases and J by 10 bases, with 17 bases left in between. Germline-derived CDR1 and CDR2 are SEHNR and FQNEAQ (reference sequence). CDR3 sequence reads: CASSLKEGEKDYTF. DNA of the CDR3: TGTGCCAGCAGCTTAAAGGAGGGGGAGAAAGACTACACCTTC.

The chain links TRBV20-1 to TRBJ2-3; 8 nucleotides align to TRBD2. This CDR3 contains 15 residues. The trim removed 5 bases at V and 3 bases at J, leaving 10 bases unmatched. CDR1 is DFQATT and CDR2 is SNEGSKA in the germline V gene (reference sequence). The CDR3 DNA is TGCAGTGCTCTGAATTGGCGGGAGGATACAGATACGCAGTATTTT. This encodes CSALNWREDTDTQYF.

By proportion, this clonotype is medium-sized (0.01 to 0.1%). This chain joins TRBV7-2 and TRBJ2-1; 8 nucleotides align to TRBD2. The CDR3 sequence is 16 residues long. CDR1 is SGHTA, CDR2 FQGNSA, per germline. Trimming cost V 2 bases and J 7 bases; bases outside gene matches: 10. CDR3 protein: CASSLSPTGGVNEQFF. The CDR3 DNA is TGTGCCAGCAGCTTATCCCCTACGGGAGGGGTTAATGAGCAGTTCTTC.

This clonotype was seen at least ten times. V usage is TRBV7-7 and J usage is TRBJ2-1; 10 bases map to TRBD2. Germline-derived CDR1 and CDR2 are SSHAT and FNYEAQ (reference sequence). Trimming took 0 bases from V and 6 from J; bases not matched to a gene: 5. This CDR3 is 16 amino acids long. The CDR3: CASSLAVAGGTNEQFF. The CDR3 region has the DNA TGTGCCAGCAGCTTAGCGGTAGCGGGAGGAACCAATGAGCAGTTCTTC.

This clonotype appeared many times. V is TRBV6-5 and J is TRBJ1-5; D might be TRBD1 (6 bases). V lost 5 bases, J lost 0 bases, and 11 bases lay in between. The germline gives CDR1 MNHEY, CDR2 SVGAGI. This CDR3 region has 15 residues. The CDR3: CASSEQGYSNQPQHF. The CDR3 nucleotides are TGTGCCAGCAGTGAACAGGGTTATAGCAATCAGCCCCAGCATTTT.

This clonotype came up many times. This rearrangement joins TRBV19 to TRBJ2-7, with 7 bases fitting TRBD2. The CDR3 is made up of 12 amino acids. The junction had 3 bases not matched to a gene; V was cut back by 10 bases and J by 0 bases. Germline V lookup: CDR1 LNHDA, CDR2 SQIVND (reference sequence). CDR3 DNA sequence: TGTGCCACCGGGAGGAACTCCTACGAGCAGTACTTC. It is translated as CATGRNSYEQYF.

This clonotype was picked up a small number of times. The CDR3: CASSLEAGDTYEQYF. CDR3 nucleotides: TGTGCCAGCAGCTTAGAGGCGGGAGACACCTACGAGCAGTACTTC. This chain joins TRBV11-3 and TRBJ2-7, with 7 bases matching TRBD2. There are 15 residues in the CDR3. Germline CDR1 reads SGHNT; CDR2 reads YENEEA. The junction had 4 bases not matched to a gene; V was cut back by 0 bases and J by 2 bases. The whole variable domain, remainder taken from reference TRBV11-3 and TRBJ2-7, is EAGVVQSPRYKIIEKKQPVAFWCNPISGHNTLYWYLQNLGQGPELLIRYENEEAVDDSQLPKDRFSAERLKGVDSTLKIQPAELGDSAVYLCASSLEAGDTYEQYFGPGTRLTVT.

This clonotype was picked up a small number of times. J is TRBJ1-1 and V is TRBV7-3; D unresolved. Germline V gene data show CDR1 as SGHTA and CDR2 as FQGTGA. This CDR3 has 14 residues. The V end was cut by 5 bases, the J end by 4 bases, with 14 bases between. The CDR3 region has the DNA TGTGCCAGCAGCCCCGAAGCTGAATTCACTGAAGCTTTCTTT. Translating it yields CASSPEAEFTEAFF.

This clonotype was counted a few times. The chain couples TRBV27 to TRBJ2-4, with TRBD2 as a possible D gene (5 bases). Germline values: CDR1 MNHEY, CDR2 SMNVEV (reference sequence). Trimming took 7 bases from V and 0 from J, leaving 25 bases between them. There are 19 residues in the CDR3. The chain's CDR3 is CASTLDGEWRAKAKNIQYF. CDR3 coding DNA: TGTGCCAGCACCTTGGATGGGGAGTGGCGGGCCAAAGCCAAAAACATTCAGTACTTC.

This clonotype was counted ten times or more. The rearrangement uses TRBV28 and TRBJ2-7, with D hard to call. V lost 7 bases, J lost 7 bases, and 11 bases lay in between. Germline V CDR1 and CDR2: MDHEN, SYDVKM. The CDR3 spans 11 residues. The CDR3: CASTRSREQYF. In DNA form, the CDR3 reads TGTGCCAGCACCCGATCGAGGGAGCAGTACTTC.

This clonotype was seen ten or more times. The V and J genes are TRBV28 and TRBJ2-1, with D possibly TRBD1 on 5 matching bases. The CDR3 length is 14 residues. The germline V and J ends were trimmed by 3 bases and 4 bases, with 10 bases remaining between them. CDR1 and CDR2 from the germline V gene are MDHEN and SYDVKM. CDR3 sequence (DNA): TGTGCCAGCAGTTTCAGGCAGGGATACAATGAGCAGTTCTTC. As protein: CASSFRQGYNEQFF.

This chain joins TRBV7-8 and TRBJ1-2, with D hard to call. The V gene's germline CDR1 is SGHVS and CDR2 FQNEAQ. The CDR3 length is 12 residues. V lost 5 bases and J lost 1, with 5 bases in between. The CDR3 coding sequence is TGTGCCAGCAGCCCTCTTAACTATGGCTACACCTTC. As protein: CASSPLNYGYTF.

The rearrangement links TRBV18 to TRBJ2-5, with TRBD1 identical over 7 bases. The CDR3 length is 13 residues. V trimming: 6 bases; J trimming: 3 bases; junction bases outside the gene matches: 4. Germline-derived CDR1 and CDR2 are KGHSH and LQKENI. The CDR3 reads CASSSQGKETQYF. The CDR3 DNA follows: TGTGCCAGCTCCTCACAGGGGAAAGAGACCCAGTACTTC.

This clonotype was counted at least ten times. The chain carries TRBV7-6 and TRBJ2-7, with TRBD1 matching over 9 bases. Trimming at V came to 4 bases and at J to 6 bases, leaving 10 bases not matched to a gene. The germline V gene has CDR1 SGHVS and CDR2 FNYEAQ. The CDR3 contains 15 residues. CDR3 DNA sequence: TGTGCCAGCAGCTCTAGCTTGGGACAGGGAAGCGAGCAGTACTTC. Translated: CASSSSLGQGSEQYF.

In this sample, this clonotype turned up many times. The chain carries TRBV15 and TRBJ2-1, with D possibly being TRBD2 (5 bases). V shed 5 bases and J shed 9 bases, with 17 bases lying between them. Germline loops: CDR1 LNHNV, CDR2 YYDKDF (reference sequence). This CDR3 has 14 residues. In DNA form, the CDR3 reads TGTGCCACCAGCGGCCATGCGGGCAGAGGTGAGCAGTTCTTC. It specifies CATSGHAGRGEQFF.

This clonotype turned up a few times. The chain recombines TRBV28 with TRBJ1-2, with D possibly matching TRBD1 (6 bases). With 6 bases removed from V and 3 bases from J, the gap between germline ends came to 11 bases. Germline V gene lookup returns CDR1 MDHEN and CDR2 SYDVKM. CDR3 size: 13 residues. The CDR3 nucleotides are TGTGCCAGCAGCCTGCAGGGGTACTATGGCTACACCTTC. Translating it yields CASSLQGYYGYTF.